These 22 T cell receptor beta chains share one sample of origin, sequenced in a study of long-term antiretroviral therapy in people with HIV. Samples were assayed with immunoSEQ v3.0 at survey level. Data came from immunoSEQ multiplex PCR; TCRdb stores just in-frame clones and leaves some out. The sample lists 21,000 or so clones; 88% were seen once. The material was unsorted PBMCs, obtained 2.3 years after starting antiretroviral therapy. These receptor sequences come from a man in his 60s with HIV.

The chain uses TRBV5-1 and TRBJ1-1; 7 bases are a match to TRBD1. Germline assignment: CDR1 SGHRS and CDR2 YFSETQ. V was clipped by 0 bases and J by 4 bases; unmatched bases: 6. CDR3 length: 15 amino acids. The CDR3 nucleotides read TGCGCCAGCAGCTTGGGTACAGGGGTTGGCACTGAAGCTTTCTTT. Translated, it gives CASSLGTGVGTEAFF.

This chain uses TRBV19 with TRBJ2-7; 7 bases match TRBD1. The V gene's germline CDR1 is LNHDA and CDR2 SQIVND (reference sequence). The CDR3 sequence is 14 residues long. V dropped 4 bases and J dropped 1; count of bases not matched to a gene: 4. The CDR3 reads CASSTGGSSYEQYF. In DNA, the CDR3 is TGTGCCAGTAGTACAGGGGGTTCGTCCTACGAGCAGTACTTC.

The CDR3: CAISDRPLTTNEKLFF. CDR3 DNA: TGTGCCATCAGTGACCGGCCCCTAACAACTAATGAAAAACTGTTTTTT. This chain links TRBV10-3 with TRBJ1-4; D remains ambiguous. Germline V gene data show CDR1 as ENHRY and CDR2 as SYGVKD. The length of the CDR3 is 16 residues. Trimming shortened V by 3 bases and J by 0 bases, and 11 bases separated the two germline ends.

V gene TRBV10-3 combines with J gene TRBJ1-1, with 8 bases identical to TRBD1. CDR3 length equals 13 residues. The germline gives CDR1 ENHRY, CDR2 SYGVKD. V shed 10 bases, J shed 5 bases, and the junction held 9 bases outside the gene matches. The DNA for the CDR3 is TGTGCCACCCAGAACAGGGGGATAACTGAAGCTTTCTTT. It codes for CATQNRGITEAFF.

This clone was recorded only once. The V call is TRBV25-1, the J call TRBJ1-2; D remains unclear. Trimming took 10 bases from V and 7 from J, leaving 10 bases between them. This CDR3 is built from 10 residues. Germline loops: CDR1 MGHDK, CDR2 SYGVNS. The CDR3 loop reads CATPGSGYTF. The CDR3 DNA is TGTGCCACCCCGGGGTCTGGCTACACCTTC.

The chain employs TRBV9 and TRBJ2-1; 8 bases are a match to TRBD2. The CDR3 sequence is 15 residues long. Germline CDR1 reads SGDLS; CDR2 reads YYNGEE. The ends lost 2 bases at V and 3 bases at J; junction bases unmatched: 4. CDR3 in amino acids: CASSVTSGDYNEQFF. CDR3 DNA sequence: TGTGCCAGCAGCGTTACTAGCGGAGACTACAATGAGCAGTTCTTC.

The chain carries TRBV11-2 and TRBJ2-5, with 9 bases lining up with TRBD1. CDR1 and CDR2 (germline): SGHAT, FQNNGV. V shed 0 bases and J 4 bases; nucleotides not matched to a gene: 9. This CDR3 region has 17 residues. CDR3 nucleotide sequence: TGTGCCAGCAGCTTAGATCGTGGGACAGGGTATCGAGAGACCCAGTACTTC. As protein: CASSLDRGTGYRETQYF.

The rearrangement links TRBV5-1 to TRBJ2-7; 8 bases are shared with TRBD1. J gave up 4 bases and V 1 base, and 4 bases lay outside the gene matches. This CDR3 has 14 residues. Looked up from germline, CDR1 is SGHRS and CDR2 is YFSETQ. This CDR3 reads CASSLPGGLYEQYF. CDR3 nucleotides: TGCGCCAGCAGCTTGCCAGGGGGCTTGTACGAGCAGTACTTC.

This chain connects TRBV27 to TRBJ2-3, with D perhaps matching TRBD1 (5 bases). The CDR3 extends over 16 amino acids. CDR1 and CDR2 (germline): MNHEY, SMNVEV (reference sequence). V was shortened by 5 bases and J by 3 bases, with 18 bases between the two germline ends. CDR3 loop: CASSHILGDWTDTQYF. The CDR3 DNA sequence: TGTGCCAGCAGTCATATCCTAGGGGATTGGACAGATACGCAGTATTTT.

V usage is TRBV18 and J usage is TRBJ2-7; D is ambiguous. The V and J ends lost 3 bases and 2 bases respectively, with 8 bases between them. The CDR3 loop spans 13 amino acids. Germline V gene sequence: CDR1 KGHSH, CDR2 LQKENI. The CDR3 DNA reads TGTGCCAGCTCACCTGGACGGACCTACGAGCAGTACTTC. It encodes CASSPGRTYEQYF.

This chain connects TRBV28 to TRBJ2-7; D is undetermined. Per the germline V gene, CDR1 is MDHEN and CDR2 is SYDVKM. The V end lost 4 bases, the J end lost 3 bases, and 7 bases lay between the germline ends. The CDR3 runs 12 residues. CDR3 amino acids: CASSSLNYEQYF. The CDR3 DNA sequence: TGTGCCAGCAGTTCACTGAACTACGAGCAGTACTTC.

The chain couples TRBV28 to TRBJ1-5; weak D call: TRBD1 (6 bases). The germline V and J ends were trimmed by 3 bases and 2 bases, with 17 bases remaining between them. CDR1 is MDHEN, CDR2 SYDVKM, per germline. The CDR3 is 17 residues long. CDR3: CASSFGQPTVGNQPQHF. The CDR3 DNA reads TGTGCCAGCAGTTTTGGACAGCCAACGGTAGGCAATCAGCCCCAGCATTTT.

For the CDR3, the DNA is TGCGCCAGCAGTGAGAACAGCCGGGGAGAGCAGTACTTC. It codes for CASSENSRGEQYF. The chain links TRBV10-1 to TRBJ2-7; D is perhaps TRBD2 (5 bases). Germline V CDR1 and CDR2: WNHNN, SYGVQD (reference sequence). V was shortened by 2 bases and J by 7 bases, with 12 bases between the two germline ends. CDR3 length: 13 amino acids.

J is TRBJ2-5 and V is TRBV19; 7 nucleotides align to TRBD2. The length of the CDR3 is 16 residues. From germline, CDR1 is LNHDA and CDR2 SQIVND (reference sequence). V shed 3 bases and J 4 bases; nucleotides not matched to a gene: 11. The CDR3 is CASSIIPSIAGETQYF. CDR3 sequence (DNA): TGTGCCAGTAGTATCATCCCCTCGATAGCGGGAGAGACCCAGTACTTC.

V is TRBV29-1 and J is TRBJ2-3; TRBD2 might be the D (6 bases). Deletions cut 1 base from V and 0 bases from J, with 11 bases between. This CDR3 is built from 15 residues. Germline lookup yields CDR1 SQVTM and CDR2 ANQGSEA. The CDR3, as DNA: TGCAGCGTTGAAGGCCCCAGCGGGAGCACAGATACGCAGTATTTT. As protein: CSVEGPSGSTDTQYF.

CDR3 coding DNA: TGTGCCAGCACCGGGGGGGCGTCCTATAATTCACCCCTCCACTTT. This sequence encodes CASTGGASYNSPLHF. The gene calls are TRBV7-9 and TRBJ1-6; D may be TRBD1 (6 bases). V was trimmed by 7 bases and J by 1 base, leaving 11 bases between them. The CDR3 contains 15 residues. Germline V CDR1 and CDR2: SEHNR, FQNEAQ (reference sequence).

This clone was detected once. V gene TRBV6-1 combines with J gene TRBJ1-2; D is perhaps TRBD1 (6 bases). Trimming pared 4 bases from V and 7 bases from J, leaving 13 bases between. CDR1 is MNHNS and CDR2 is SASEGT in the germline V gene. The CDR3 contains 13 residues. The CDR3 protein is CASSGYRVVGYTF. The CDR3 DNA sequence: TGTGCCAGCAGTGGTTACAGGGTAGTTGGCTACACCTTC.

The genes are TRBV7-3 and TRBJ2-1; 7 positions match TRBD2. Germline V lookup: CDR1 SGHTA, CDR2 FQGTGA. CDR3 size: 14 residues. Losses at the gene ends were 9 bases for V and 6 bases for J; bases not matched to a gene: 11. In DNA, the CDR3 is TGTGCCAGTAAACTAGCGCGGTTTTCCAATGAGCAGTTCTTC. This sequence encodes CASKLARFSNEQFF.

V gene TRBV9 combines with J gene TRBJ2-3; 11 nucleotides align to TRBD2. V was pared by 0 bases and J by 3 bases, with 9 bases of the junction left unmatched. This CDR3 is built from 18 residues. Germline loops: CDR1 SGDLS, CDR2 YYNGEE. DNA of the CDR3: TGTGCCAGCAGCGTAGTTGGCGGGCTAGCGGGAGGTACAGATACGCAGTATTTT. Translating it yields CASSVVGGLAGGTDTQYF.

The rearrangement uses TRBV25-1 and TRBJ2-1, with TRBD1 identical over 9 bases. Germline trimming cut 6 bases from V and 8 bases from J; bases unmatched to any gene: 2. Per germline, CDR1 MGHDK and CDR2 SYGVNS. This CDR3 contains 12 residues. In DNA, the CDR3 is TGTGCCAGCAGGAACAGGGGGCATGAGCAGTTCTTC. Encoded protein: CASRNRGHEQFF. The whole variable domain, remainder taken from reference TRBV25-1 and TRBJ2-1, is EADIYQTPRYLVIGTGKKITLECSQTMGHDKMYWYQQDPGMELHLIHYSYGVNSTEKGDLSSESTVSRIRTEHFPLTLESARPSHTSQYLCASRNRGHEQFFGPGTRLTVL.

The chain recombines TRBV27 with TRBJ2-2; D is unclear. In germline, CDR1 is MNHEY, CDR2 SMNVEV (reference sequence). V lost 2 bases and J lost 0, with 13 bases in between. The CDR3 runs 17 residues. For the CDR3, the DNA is TGTGCCAGCAGTTTACTCGGACCCCTGCCGAACACCGGGGAGCTGTTTTTT. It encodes CASSLLGPLPNTGELFF.

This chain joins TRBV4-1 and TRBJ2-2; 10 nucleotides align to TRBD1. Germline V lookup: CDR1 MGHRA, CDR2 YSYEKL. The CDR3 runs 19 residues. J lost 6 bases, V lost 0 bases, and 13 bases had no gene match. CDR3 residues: CASSQDQRRRTGGSGELFF. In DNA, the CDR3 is TGCGCCAGCAGCCAAGATCAAAGGAGAAGGACAGGGGGATCCGGGGAGCTGTTTTTT.